The clone carrying this TCR beta chain was counted a few times. The antigen is not known. The sample comes from a study of CD8+ T cells in alopecia areata. Study details: Oral tofacitinib, 5 to 10 mg twice daily, was given in an open-label trial. Treatment ran 6 to 18 months, with 6 months of follow-up afterward. General observations from the study: With patients, TCR sharing proved less clear than in mice, a difference possibly related to HLA. Higher clonality and more expanded CD8+ clones appeared in lesional than normal scalp.

V lost 3 bases to trimming and J lost 0 bases, with 4 bases between them. Germline CDR1 reads SGHRS; CDR2 reads YFSETQ. CDR3 length: 13 residues. Extracted from the samples, RNA was reverse transcribed into cDNA to serve as the sequencing template. Sequencing used immunoSEQ multiplex PCR; TCRdb keeps in-frame clones, though not all of them. The sample shows fewer than 200,000 clones, 59% of them seen only once. The sequences come from CD4+ T cells sorted from blood, collected at week 0. The rearrangement uses TRBV5-1 and TRBJ1-3, with D uncertain. The sequence was obtained from a human donor with alopecia areata. The CDR3 here is CASSSSSGNTIYF. CDR3 coding DNA: TGCGCCAGCAGCTCAAGCTCTGGAAACACCATATATTTT.